The following is a TCR beta chain sequence with its context. Its specificity is unknown. TCRdb keeps only in-frame clones here, not all; method: immunoSEQ multiplex PCR. The sample lists some 60,000 clones, about 90% occurring once. This sample stems from a study of CD4 T cells in relation to SARS-CoV-2 and coronaviruses. Findings and limits, study-wide: No donor gave both pre-pandemic and post-infection samples. Crossreactivity was assessed only for spike protein, not other viral proteins. Monoreactive clones expanded significantly more to SARS-CoV-2 than crossreactive clones did.

The sequenced material came from naive CD4+ T cells from PBMCs. Regarding subset: naive CD4+ T cells isolated by negative enrichment. This sequence originates from an adult with COVID-19.

The CDR3 DNA is TGTGCCAGCAGCTTGAGCGGGAGGGTCCAAGAGACCCAGTACTTC. This codes for CASSLSGRVQETQYF. The chain couples TRBV5-4 to TRBJ2-5; 10 nucleotides align to TRBD2. CDR1 and CDR2 (germline): SGHNT, YYREEE (reference sequence). This CDR3 spans 15 amino acids. The trim removed 1 base at V and 1 base at J, leaving 1 base unmatched.